The sequence of this T cell receptor beta chain was determined in a study of blood T cells in healthy people across ages. PCR was performed a second time for about 7 to 11 cycles using a sample-barcoded 5' primer and a J-beta primer mix. One entry per CDR3 protein, called by TCRdb with MiXCR from the 5' RACE reads. The sample lists more than 500,000 distinct CDR3 sequences; 25% to 30% were seen once. V lost 1 base and J lost 9, with 4 bases in between. The CDR3 contains 11 residues. Looked up from germline, CDR1 is SGHDN and CDR2 is FVKESK. The V gene is TRBV14, the J gene TRBJ2-1; D is unclear. This sequence was found in a woman in her seventies in good health. The specimen was blood. The CDR3 is CASSQGPEQFF. The DNA of the CDR3 is TGTGCCAGCAGCCAAGGCCCTGAGCAGTTCTTC. The variable domain in full, with the rest retrieved from reference TRBV14 and TRBJ2-1, is EAGVTQFPSHSVIEKGQTVTLRCDPISGHDNLYWYRRVMGKEIKFLLHFVKESKQDESGMPNNRFLAERTGGTYSTLKVQPAELEDSGVYFCASSQGPEQFFGPGTRLTVL.